What follows are 27 T cell receptor beta chains derived from one specimen sequenced in a study of blood T cell repertoires in COVID-19. TCRdb's copy holds only in-frame clones and misses some; the assay was immunoSEQ multiplex PCR. The table has 200,000 to 300,000 clones, 75% to 90% seen once. The sample taken for sequencing was peripheral blood. These receptor sequences come from a human donor in a cohort sampled during active COVID-19.

This clone was observed a few times. The V call is TRBV6-2 or TRBV6-3, the J call TRBJ1-2; tentative D call: TRBD1 (6 bases). V shed 3 bases and J shed 4 bases, with 12 bases lying between them. The V gene's germline CDR1 is MNHEY and CDR2 SVGEGT. The CDR3 runs to 14 residues. The CDR3 region has the DNA TGTGCCAGCAGTTATACCGGACAGCCCTATGGCTACACCTTC. Translation: CASSYTGQPYGYTF.

The chain is built from TRBV29-1 and TRBJ2-3; 10 bases are shared with TRBD1. Germline CDR1 is SQVTM and CDR2 is ANQGSEA. The CDR3 runs 14 residues. With V trimmed by 7 bases and J by 4 bases, 8 bases remained unmatched. As DNA, the CDR3 is TGCAGCGCCCCGGGACAGGGGTTCGCAGATACGCAGTATTTT. This translates into CSAPGQGFADTQYF.

The chain has TRBV4-1 and TRBJ2-1; TRBD2 is a possible D gene (6 bases). Germline values: CDR1 MGHRA, CDR2 YSYEKL. This CDR3 comprises 15 residues. V lost 4 bases and J lost 8, with 18 bases in between. CDR3 in DNA: TGCGCCAGCAGCCGGGAGGAGGGATATGTTGATGAGCAGTTCTTC. Translating gives CASSREEGYVDEQFF.

The gene calls are TRBV18 and TRBJ2-3, with 10 bases matching TRBD2. The CDR3 consists of 16 residues. Germline CDR1 KGHSH, CDR2 LQKENI. The V and J ends lost 3 bases and 6 bases, in that order; junction bases with no gene match: 9. Here the CDR3 DNA reads TGTGCCAGCTCACCGCAAACTAGCGGGATCTTGGATACGCAGTATTTT. This encodes CASSPQTSGILDTQYF.

This clone was found a few times. V usage is TRBV6-5 and J usage is TRBJ2-6; no firm D call. Per the germline V gene, CDR1 is MNHEY and CDR2 is SVGAGI. V was shortened by 8 bases and J by 0 bases, with 11 bases between the two germline ends. The CDR3 is 15 residues long. The CDR3 loop is CASGPRSSGANVLTF. In nucleotides, the CDR3 is TGTGCCAGCGGGCCTCGTAGCTCTGGGGCCAACGTCCTGACTTTC.

The chain is built from TRBV5-4 and TRBJ2-3; 9 bases map to TRBD2. Germline V gene data show CDR1 as SGHNT and CDR2 as YYREEE (reference sequence). Trimming took 2 bases from V and 0 from J; bases not matched to a gene: 4. The CDR3 covers 16 residues. CDR3 in DNA: TGTGCCAGCAGCTTAAGCGGGGGGTCTAGCACAGATACGCAGTATTTT. Amino acid sequence: CASSLSGGSSTDTQYF.

The gene calls are TRBV12-5 and TRBJ2-7, with 7 bases lining up with TRBD1. This CDR3 contains 15 residues. Germline values: CDR1 LGHNT, CDR2 FRNRAP. V lost 1 base, J lost 2 bases, and 5 bases stayed unmatched. CDR3 coding DNA: TGTGCTAGTGGTTTGGACAGGGGAAGCACCTACGAGCAGTACTTC. This codes for CASGLDRGSTYEQYF.

This clone was observed a few times. The V gene is TRBV18, the J gene TRBJ2-7; 7 bases agree with TRBD2. CDR3 length: 19 residues. CDR1 and CDR2 (germline): KGHSH, LQKENI. The V segment lost 2 bases and the J segment 0 bases; nucleotides outside the gene matches: 16. CDR3 loop: CASSPSSTSDRISSYEQYF. The CDR3 DNA is TGTGCCAGCTCACCATCTTCCACTAGCGATAGGATAAGCTCCTACGAGCAGTACTTC.

This clone has ten or more counts. This chain connects TRBV6-6 to TRBJ1-4; TRBD1 is a possible D gene (5 bases). V was cut by 6 bases and J by 0 bases, with 11 bases left in between. The length of the CDR3 is 15 residues. Germline CDR1 MNHNY, CDR2 SVGAGI (reference sequence). CDR3 in amino acids: CASRHRTTTNEKLFF. Here the CDR3 DNA reads TGTGCCAGCAGACACCGGACAACAACTAATGAAAAACTGTTTTTT.

This sequence joins TRBV9 and TRBJ2-3, with D perhaps matching TRBD2 (5 bases). CDR1 SGDLS and CDR2 YYNGEE come from the germline V gene. Trimming took off 6 bases at V and 3 bases at J, with 23 bases between the two ends. This CDR3 has 17 residues. CDR3 in amino acids: CASTPTGMASRTDTQYF. CDR3 nucleotides: TGTGCCAGCACCCCAACGGGGATGGCTAGCCGGACAGATACGCAGTATTTT.

The rearrangement uses TRBV5-1 and TRBJ2-5; 7 bases line up with TRBD2. The trim removed 1 base at V and 5 bases at J, leaving 2 bases unmatched. CDR1 and CDR2 from the germline V gene are SGHRS and YFSETQ. The CDR3 has 13 residues. The CDR3 protein is CASSLRGGETQYF. The DNA for the CDR3 is TGCGCCAGCAGCTTGAGGGGAGGGGAGACCCAGTACTTC.

This clone was seen a handful of times. V is TRBV10-3 and J is TRBJ2-3; no definite D call. Trimming took 0 bases from V and 2 from J, leaving 12 bases between them. Per germline, CDR1 ENHRY and CDR2 SYGVKD. The CDR3 spans 16 residues. The CDR3 region has the DNA TGTGCCATCAGTGAGTCGACACTTCCTTACACAGATACGCAGTATTTT. Translating gives CAISESTLPYTDTQYF.

The V and J genes are TRBV20-1 and TRBJ2-1; 10 bases line up with TRBD2. Germline V gives CDR1 DFQATT, CDR2 SNEGSKA (reference sequence). The junction had 8 bases not matched to a gene; V was cut back by 3 bases and J by 9 bases. The CDR3 runs 14 residues. CDR3 coding DNA: TGCAGTGCTAGTAGGGCTAGCGGGAGCGGTGAGCAGTTCTTC. This sequence encodes CSASRASGSGEQFF.

This clone was counted a few times. The chain is built from TRBV3-1 (or the pseudogene TRBV3-2) and TRBJ2-7, with D possibly being TRBD1 (6 bases). There are 14 residues in the CDR3. With 8 bases removed from V and 4 bases from J, the gap between germline ends came to 18 bases. Germline assignment: CDR1 LGHDT and CDR2 YNNKEL (reference sequence). CDR3 in amino acids: CASSHNRELYEQYF. CDR3 coding DNA: TGTGCCAGCTCTCACAACAGGGAGTTATACGAGCAGTACTTC.

J is TRBJ2-3 and V is TRBV4-2; possible D gene TRBD2, 5 bases. The length of the CDR3 is 13 residues. Trimming left V 5 bases short and J 0 bases short, with 6 bases between. Per germline, CDR1 LGHNA and CDR2 YNFKEQ. CDR3 coding DNA: TGTGCCAGCAGCGGGGAGAGCACAGATACGCAGTATTTT. Translation: CASSGESTDTQYF.

The V call is TRBV18, the J call TRBJ2-7, with 7 bases lining up with TRBD2. Germline CDR1 and CDR2: KGHSH and LQKENI. The V gene end was trimmed by 3 bases and the J gene end by 3 bases; junction bases not matched to a gene: 2. The CDR3 is made up of 13 amino acids. The CDR3: CASSPGRGYEQYF. In DNA form, the CDR3 reads TGTGCCAGCTCACCGGGGAGGGGCTACGAGCAGTACTTC.

This clone was detected a few times. The genes are TRBV3-1 (or the pseudogene TRBV3-2) and TRBJ2-1; TRBD2 is a possible D gene (6 bases). CDR1 and CDR2 from the germline V gene are LGHDT and YNNKEL (reference sequence). V lost 1 base to trimming and J lost 9 bases, with 10 bases between them. This CDR3 is built from 13 residues. The CDR3 sequence is CASSQVGGTEQFF. For the CDR3, the DNA is TGTGCCAGCAGCCAAGTAGGCGGGACTGAGCAGTTCTTC.

The chain couples TRBV15 to TRBJ2-5, with TRBD2 identical over 13 bases. The CDR3 sequence is 17 residues long. V lost 1 base, J lost 4 bases, and 6 bases stayed unmatched. CDR1 is LNHNV, CDR2 YYDKDF, per germline (reference sequence). The CDR3 nucleotides are TGTGCCACCAGCAGAGGTACTAGCGGGAGGGCCCGAGAGACCCAGTACTTC. It specifies CATSRGTSGRARETQYF.

The chain links TRBV5-1 to TRBJ1-1; D call uncertain. The germline V gene has CDR1 SGHRS and CDR2 YFSETQ. CDR3 length: 13 amino acids. The V end was cut by 6 bases, the J end by 3 bases, with 12 bases between. The CDR3 loop reads CASTSRGDTEAFF. CDR3 nucleotide sequence: TGCGCCAGCACCTCCCGGGGAGACACTGAAGCTTTCTTT.

The CDR3 DNA is TGTGCCAGCAGCGCCGCTTCAGGGAGGGGGATCAATTCACCCCTCCACTTT. This codes for CASSAASGRGINSPLHF. The chain joins TRBV5-4 to TRBJ1-6; D might be TRBD1 (6 bases). Trimming stripped 4 bases from V and 7 bases from J, with 21 bases between. Germline loops: CDR1 SGHNT, CDR2 YYREEE (reference sequence). CDR3 length: 17 amino acids.

The chain employs TRBV5-4 and TRBJ1-3, with 10 bases fitting TRBD1. Looked up from germline, CDR1 is SGHNT and CDR2 is YYREEE (reference sequence). The CDR3 consists of 15 residues. The junction had 9 bases not matched to a gene; V was cut back by 4 bases and J by 8 bases. The CDR3 is CASSPDRGLSDTIYF. The DNA for the CDR3 is TGTGCCAGCAGCCCGGACAGGGGGTTGTCGGACACCATATATTTT.

The chain has TRBV6-5 and TRBJ2-7; TRBD1 matches at 10 bases. The CDR3 contains 15 residues. In germline, CDR1 is MNHEY, CDR2 SVGAGI. J was trimmed by 4 bases and V by 6 bases; bases with no gene match: 9. Written as DNA, the CDR3 is TGTGCCAGCAGCCCAATCTGGGACAGGGGTTACGAGCAGTACTTC. It is translated as CASSPIWDRGYEQYF.

The V gene is TRBV5-1, the J gene TRBJ1-1; no definite D call. The CDR3 totals 15 residues. Trimming took off 4 bases at V and 3 bases at J, with 16 bases between the two ends. Germline CDR1 SGHRS, CDR2 YFSETQ. CDR3 sequence: CASSAVGNPDTEAFF. DNA of the CDR3: TGCGCCAGCAGCGCTGTTGGTAATCCGGACACTGAAGCTTTCTTT. Full variable domain (remainder filled in from reference TRBV5-1 and TRBJ1-1): KAGVTQTPRYLIKTRGQQVTLSCSPISGHRSVSWYQQTPGQGLQFLFEYFSETQRNKGNFPGRFSGRQFSNSRSEMNVSTLELGDSALYLCASSAVGNPDTEAFFGQGTRLTVV.

The rearrangement uses TRBV20-1 and TRBJ1-1, with 8 bases that match TRBD1. After removal of 3 bases from V and 4 bases from J, the junction contained 10 bases not matched to a gene. The CDR3 loop spans 15 amino acids. The germline V gene has CDR1 DFQATT and CDR2 SNEGSKA (reference sequence). CDR3 in DNA: TGCAGTGCTAGTAATCATGGACAGGGAGCCACTGAAGCTTTCTTT. It codes for CSASNHGQGATEAFF.

The chain combines TRBV11-2 with TRBJ2-1, with D possibly matching TRBD2 (6 bases). The CDR3 sequence is 12 residues long. Germline lookup yields CDR1 SGHAT and CDR2 FQNNGV. Trimming pared 5 bases from V and 11 bases from J, leaving 13 bases between. The CDR3 loop is CASSGGPDKQFF. The CDR3 DNA reads TGTGCCAGCAGCGGAGGGCCAGATAAGCAGTTCTTC.

The rearrangement links TRBV2 to TRBJ2-1, with 9 bases fitting TRBD1. Germline CDR1 is SNHLY and CDR2 is FYNNEI. Losses at the gene ends were 4 bases for V and 7 bases for J; bases not matched to a gene: 5. The CDR3 is 14 residues long. Here the CDR3 DNA reads TGTGCCAGCAGTGGGGAGACAGGGGGAAATGAGCAGTTCTTC. Protein: CASSGETGGNEQFF.

The genes are TRBV5-1 and TRBJ2-1; D gene uncertain. CDR1 and CDR2 (germline): SGHRS, YFSETQ. The V and J ends lost 4 bases and 3 bases respectively, with 14 bases between them. CDR3 length: 15 amino acids. CDR3 DNA: TGCGCCAGCAGCGCCTATCTCGTTAACTACAATGAGCAGTTCTTC. Amino acid sequence: CASSAYLVNYNEQFF.